This TCR beta chain was documented in a study of beta chain features in type 1 diabetes. Germline V gives CDR1 SGHTA, CDR2 FQGNSA. Deletions cut 4 bases from V and 6 bases from J, with 15 bases between. CDR3 length: 14 amino acids. Study results and caveats: Shorter TCRB CDR3s, moderately but significantly so, marked every one of the four CD4+ subsets in Type 1 diabetes patients.

This clone turned up a few times. What it binds is unknown. Of the isolated RNA, all was reverse transcribed, and so the sequenced material was expressed TCRB transcripts. Sequencing was performed with immunoSEQ multiplex PCR; in TCRdb, only in-frame clones are kept and a portion is missing. The table shows about 120,000 clones, with roughly 15% occurring only once. Sequences were obtained from central memory CD4+ T cells from blood. The chain combines TRBV7-2 with TRBJ1-2; a weak D match, TRBD1 (5 bases). The sequence derives from a man aged 25 to 40 with type 1 diabetes. CDR3: CASSSGALNDGYTF. The CDR3 DNA reads as TGTGCCAGCAGCTCCGGGGCCTTGAATGATGGCTACACCTTC.